The text below deals with one T cell receptor (beta chain). Its cognate antigen has yet to be identified. Per-base qualities were not stored, and no clone one base away is much larger. The sample is drawn from a study of cytomegalovirus exposure and HLA in healthy donors (dated by TCRdb to 2016 to 2017). At the level of the whole study: In an earlier analysis of roughly 500 of the donors, 276 Gb of sequence data and just under 120 million unique TCR beta sequences from about 190 million T cells were reported. The later analysis used no new phenotypic data to find candidate immune exposures, relying instead on TCR beta sequences and their occurrence across donors. Donor age, sex, ethnicity and CMV serostatus were compiled alongside the repertoire data. An earlier analysis of nearly 600 of the donors applied high-throughput TCR beta sequencing to assess whether each TCR beta V gene segment acted as functional or pseudogenic. The genetic ancestry cluster associated with self-reported Caucasian donors included over 80% of the roughly 390 genotyped donors. A later genetic analysis took genome-wide SNP genotypes for about three fifths of the 666 donors and used that subset as a discovery cohort. Because of strong linkage in the cohort, four or five DR-DQ haplotypes were treated as single units for association and clustering. Every discovery cohort repertoire had been produced on one sequencing platform. High-throughput TCR immunosequencing, statistical association of individual TCRs with disease status, and machine learning were combined to predict cytomegalovirus infection status. Both class I and class II loci were covered by HLA typing, at four-digit resolution. Typing coverage varied by locus: roughly 629-640 donors for A, B, C, DRB1 and DQB1; roughly 560 for DQA1; some 610 for DPA1; roughly 470 for DPB1. The study aimed to test whether signatures of past pathogen exposure could be identified by cataloging public T cell receptors. Among about 400 genotyped donors of the cohort, an average of around 250,000 unique TCR beta nucleotide sequences was sequenced per donor, of which about 19% were non-productive. A later analysis re-analyzed previously published TCR beta repertoires from 600 to 850 donors and added high-resolution HLA genotyping to study TCR occurrence patterns. The study used immunosequencing to profile the T cell repertoires of 670 or so subjects and linked those repertoires to cytomegalovirus serostatus. An early release covering 500 to 750 HLA-typed donors comprised approximately 300 gigabases of sequencing data and roughly 85 million unique TCR sequences. A separate validation cohort of about 110 different subjects was used in addition to the approximately 670-subject first cohort. Study-wide conclusions, independent of this receptor: An association between a missense DCLRE1C variant and V-gene and J-gene trimming of TCR beta chains was found in a later genetic analysis and replicated in an independent cohort. Some IMGT-functional V segments, including TRBV6-2 and TRBV6-3, could not be told apart with the 87-base-pair reads, so those segments were excluded. According to a later analysis, TCR association rates differed among HLA loci, with DRB1 alleles showing the most associated TCRs and HLA-C alleles showing the fewest. The presence/absence analyses assumed that sequencing depth was roughly uniform across donors, and that assumption may not be true. A further reported finding was that TCR beta sequences accurately predicted the HLA-A and HLA-B alleles for most subjects in the first cohort. In an earlier analysis of more than 450 of the donors, most TCR beta V segments were observed in productive rearrangements about 87% or about 30% of the time, broadly matching IMGT annotations. Seventeen rarely observed V segments, including chromosome 9 orphons, were excluded from the earlier analysis of 550 to 700 of the donors because counts were too low. A group of highly shared sequence variants was considered likely to be a technical artifact of the sequencing pipeline. Most CMV-associated TCR beta chains appeared to be HLA-restricted in a later analysis, and the HLA associations seemed to be driven largely by CMV exposure. Correlated functional status among segregating V segments might reflect linkage disequilibrium, but an unknown experimental factor could not be ruled out. When HLA alleles, especially DR and DQ, strongly co-occurred, attributing TCR associations to individual alleles was difficult. Immune exposure information for the cohort was limited to CMV serostatus. According to a later analysis, parvovirus B19, influenza, CMV and Epstein-Barr virus appeared linked to several top co-occurrence clusters. Because some donors lacked HLA typing at each locus, the association tests relied only on the typed subset. Specific HLA alleles were associated with about 17,000 TCR beta sequences at a false discovery rate of 0.05 in a later analysis. This cohort had only TCR beta chains sequenced, and the lack of alpha or paired-chain data limited which features could be detected. According to a later genetic analysis, donors in an Asian-associated ancestry cluster had fewer N-insertions in productive TCRs than the approximately 700-donor mean. The study gave a list of around 170 TCR beta chains associated with cytomegalovirus. A later analysis found that HLA-associated TCR beta chains were more clonally expanded and had lower generation probabilities than equally common non-associated chains. The classifier was reported to diagnose cytomegalovirus status with high specificity and sensitivity in both the original cohort and the validation cohort. While some public TCRs were present in many individuals, most TCR sequences turned up only very rarely across donors. The authors suggested that the approach could potentially be extended to other disease states and immunological phenotypes. A few of the identified cytomegalovirus-associated TCR beta chains were confirmed in vitro to be specific for cytomegalovirus antigens.

In total, just over 650 healthy bone marrow donors made up the cohort. At the time of sampling, every cohort member was nominally healthy, though immune exposures that went unrecorded were likely present. The donor was CMV seropositive and was included in the group of 270 or so seropositive cohort members. Every donor gave a peripheral blood sample, and the peripheral blood mononuclear cells from that sample were used for TCR beta sequencing. The Qiagen DNeasy Blood Extraction Kit was used to extract genomic DNA from the blood cell samples. Receptor amplification or capture employed the immunoSEQ multiplex PCR assay. For the multiplex PCR, a mixture combining 60 forward primers for TCR Vbeta segments and 13 reverse primers for TCR Jbeta segments was used. The CDR3 region of rearranged TCR beta genes was amplified from genomic DNA by a multiplex PCR assay. The Illumina HiSeq System was used to sequence the amplified TCR beta libraries as 87-base-pair reads. The study's processing was this. A later analysis tallied approximately 87 million unique TCR beta chains across the 610 or so repertoires, and around 10 million of those chains were shared by two or more donors. Raw reads were error-corrected and collapsed into unique sequences with a nearest-neighbor algorithm that merged closely related sequences to remove PCR and sequencing errors. To assign V, D and J gene segments, CDR3 sequences were aligned to IMGT reference sequences. For a sequence to be retained, a match of at least six nucleotides to both a V gene segment and a J gene segment was required. A rearrangement was called productive if the CDR3 had no stop codons and remained in frame with V and J, and every other rearrangement was called non-productive. Following IMGT convention, CDR3 was defined as the stretch from the second conserved V-encoded cysteine to the conserved J-encoded phenylalanine. The earlier analysis of some 580 of the donors excluded any sequence lacking an unambiguous match to a single V gene segment. An earlier analysis of some 500 of the donors classified V segments as functional when productive rearrangements were above 56.7% and as segregating when the standard deviation between donors was above 5%. A statistical classification framework was built for diagnosing cytomegalovirus status from the catalog of TCR beta chain sequences. A later analysis assigned V and J genes by comparing TCR nucleotide sequences with IMGT/GENE-DB human TR gene sequences. A later analysis assigned CDR3 sequences and most-parsimonious VDJ recombination scenarios with the TCRdist pipeline. In a later analysis, each TCR beta chain was defined by its CDR3 amino acid sequence together with its V-gene family, and reads without a unique V-gene family were excluded. As a way to deal with suspected cross-contamination and a sequencing artifact, a later analysis dropped 640 or so nucleotide sequences that were highly shared and had low generation probability. In a later analysis, a clonal expansion index was calculated for each public chain from normalized within-repertoire ranks of inferred template counts. In a later analysis, generation probabilities were computed with a VDJ recombination model fitted to out-of-frame rearrangements, and the resulting probabilities were checked against IGoR. In a later analysis, hypergeometric tests were used to score TCR-TCR, TCR-HLA and TCR-CMV co-occurrence, with a repertoire-size bias correction applied to TCR pairs. A later analysis estimated false discovery rates by permuting HLA or CMV assignments 20 times. In a later analysis, co-occurring TCRs were grouped using DBSCAN, and TCRdist sequence similarity was added for clustering within HLA-allele-positive subsets. Repertoires with fewer than 30,000 or more than 120,000 public chains were left out of co-occurrence clustering, as were about five repertoires with anomalous nucleotide sharing. TCRdb stores this immuneACCESS table with in-frame sequences only. Part of the clones is absent; in the studies checked, under half of the shortfall reflects unresolved V genes, and no reason is known for the rest. V, J and clone size are those of that table, while D and trimming were read from the DNA. The sample data list 70,000 to 85,000 clones, and approximately 67% of these were observed just once. The ten largest clones take up roughly 4.5% of the sample.

Reading the germline V gene gives CDR1 LGHNA and CDR2 YSLEER. V has 0 bases trimmed and J has 5 bases trimmed; junction bases matching no gene number 5. The CDR3, cysteine through phenylalanine, is 16 amino acids long. CDR3 DNA only is kept here, 48 bases in frame from base 1. This chain is built from TRBV4-3 and TRBJ2-1, and TRBD2 matches 9 of the central bases. This receptor was identified in a male donor in good health and CMV-seropositive. The specimen sequenced was PBMCs. The CDR3 reads CASSQDRLAVNNEQFF. The nucleotides read TGCGCCAGCAGCCAAGATCGACTAGCGGTTAACAATGAGCAGTTCTTC.